This T cell receptor beta chain was documented in a study of blood T cell repertoires in COVID-19. Study-wide background: From T cells, B-cell-depleted T cells, or PBMCs came the material, which was cDNA or gDNA.

V lost 6 bases and J lost 0, with 23 bases in between. Germline CDR1 reads MNHEY; CDR2 reads SVGEGT. There are 19 residues in the CDR3. Here immunoSEQ multiplex PCR was the method, and the copy in TCRdb shows in-frame clones only, minus some. The profile shows over 300,000 clones, 86% of them singletons. The TCR was taken from a woman between 50 and 59 years old with acute or convalescent COVID-19. Sequencing input: peripheral blood. The chain combines TRBV6-2 or TRBV6-3 with TRBJ1-4; a weak D match, TRBD1 (5 bases). The CDR3 here is CASSRPRTLLLATNEKLFF. DNA for the CDR3: TGTGCCAGCAGCCGGCCTAGGACACTACTACTTGCAACTAATGAAAAACTGTTTTTT.